Below, 19 T cell receptor beta chains from the same sample are listed, as sequenced in a study of blood T cell repertoires in COVID-19. Data came from immunoSEQ multiplex PCR; TCRdb stores just in-frame clones and leaves some out. This table holds 100,000 to 150,000 clones, roughly four fifths found once. The source material was PBMCs or T cells enriched from blood (not recorded which). The origin of the receptors is a man in his forties with acute COVID-19.

The rearrangement links TRBV2 to TRBJ1-1; maybe TRBD1 (5 bases). V was shortened by 0 bases and J by 11 bases, with 13 bases between the two germline ends. The CDR3 is made up of 13 amino acids. Germline CDR1 is SNHLY and CDR2 is FYNNEI. CDR3 coding DNA: TGTGCCAGCAGTGAAGCGCGCTGGGGGAGGGCTTTCTTT. Protein sequence: CASSEARWGRAFF.

This clone has more than one count but fewer than ten. The gene calls are TRBV3-1 (or the pseudogene TRBV3-2) and TRBJ2-7; weak D call: TRBD2 (5 bases). The CDR3 totals 15 residues. The V gene lost 4 bases and the J gene lost 6 bases, with 19 bases spanning the gap. Per germline, CDR1 LGHDT and CDR2 YNNKEL (reference sequence). CDR3 residues: CASSPRLFERVEQYF. The CDR3 DNA is TGTGCCAGCAGCCCCCGACTTTTTGAGAGGGTCGAGCAGTACTTC.

The J gene is TRBJ1-5, the V gene TRBV6-7; D ambiguous. TRBV6-7 counts as an open reading frame of uncertain function. V dropped 5 bases and J dropped 0 bases, with 17 bases sitting between them. The CDR3 spans 17 residues. The CDR3 loop reads CASSPSGWSCSNQPQHF. Written as DNA, the CDR3 is TGTGCCAGCAGTCCCAGCGGGTGGTCCTGTAGCAATCAGCCCCAGCATTTT.

This chain links TRBV9 with TRBJ2-2; perhaps TRBD2 as D (9 bases). The germline CDR1 and CDR2 sequences are SGDLS and YYNGEE. The V end was cut by 4 bases, the J end by 9 bases, with 22 bases between. The CDR3 runs 16 residues. CDR3 DNA: TGTGCCAGCAGCCAGGGGGCGGTAGCGGGAGATCGGGAGCTGTTTTTT. Encoded protein: CASSQGAVAGDRELFF.

The chain links TRBV10-1 to TRBJ1-1; tentative D call: TRBD1 (5 bases). Trimming removed 4 bases at V and 3 bases at J, with 15 bases between. The CDR3 runs to 15 residues. Germline V CDR1 and CDR2: WNHNN, SYGVQD (reference sequence). CDR3 amino acids: CASSVTNGGDTEAFF. The CDR3, as DNA: TGCGCCAGCAGTGTAACCAACGGGGGGGACACTGAAGCTTTCTTT.

This sequence joins TRBV2 and TRBJ1-1; 9 bases align to TRBD1. V dropped 9 bases and J dropped 5; count of bases not matched to a gene: 7. The CDR3 runs 13 residues. The germline gives CDR1 SNHLY, CDR2 FYNNEI. The CDR3 is CASNRGLGTEAFF. The CDR3 coding sequence is TGTGCCAGTAACAGGGGGCTGGGGACTGAAGCTTTCTTT.

V is TRBV5-1 and J is TRBJ2-1; no clear D gene. The CDR3 runs 13 residues. Germline V CDR1 and CDR2: SGHRS, YFSETQ. V gave up 2 bases and J gave up 7 bases, with 10 bases separating them. CDR3 bases: TGCGCCAGCAGCTTTGAGGCCAGAAATGAGCAGTTCTTC. Translating gives CASSFEARNEQFF.

This clone was picked up a small number of times. The chain carries TRBV7-2 and TRBJ1-2; D ambiguous. Trimming took off 3 bases at V and 8 bases at J, with 13 bases between the two ends. In germline, CDR1 is SGHTA, CDR2 FQGNSA. The CDR3 totals 13 residues. CDR3 coding DNA: TGTGCCAGCAGCTTCTGGACTGAAGGGGGCTACACCTTC. Encoded protein: CASSFWTEGGYTF.

The chain recombines TRBV10-3 with TRBJ2-1, with TRBD2 matching over 11 bases. The ends lost 2 bases at V and 5 bases at J; junction bases unmatched: 8. Germline V gives CDR1 ENHRY, CDR2 SYGVKD. The CDR3 runs 17 residues. DNA of the CDR3: TGTGCCATCAGTGAGGCAATAGCGGGAGGGCCGAACAATGAGCAGTTCTTC. Encoded protein: CAISEAIAGGPNNEQFF.

The gene calls are TRBV2 and TRBJ2-3, with no clear D. V was pared by 3 bases and J by 3 bases, with 7 bases between. The germline CDR1 and CDR2 sequences are SNHLY and FYNNEI. This CDR3 is built from 13 residues. The CDR3 region has the DNA TGTGCCAGCAGTGATCTCGGGACAGATACGCAGTATTTT. Amino acids: CASSDLGTDTQYF.

The rearrangement joins TRBV19 to TRBJ1-5; 9 bases line up with TRBD1. V dropped 9 bases and J dropped 7; count of bases not matched to a gene: 7. Germline CDR1 reads LNHDA; CDR2 reads SQIVND (reference sequence). This CDR3 spans 13 amino acids. CDR3 in DNA: TGTGCCAGCGGACAGGGGATGGGACAGCCCCAGCATTTT. Translated, it gives CASGQGMGQPQHF.

The chain joins TRBV6-5 to TRBJ1-5; D is unresolved. Trimming removed 8 bases at V and 2 bases at J, with 7 bases between. Germline V gene sequence: CDR1 MNHEY, CDR2 SVGAGI. The CDR3 length is 12 residues. The CDR3 spells CASRSGNQPQHF. In DNA form, the CDR3 reads TGTGCCAGCCGTTCGGGCAATCAGCCCCAGCATTTT.

The genes are TRBV19 and TRBJ1-2; 7 nucleotides line up with TRBD1. CDR3 length: 13 residues. V lost 5 bases to trimming and J lost 2 bases; unmatched junction nucleotides: 2. CDR1 is LNHDA, CDR2 SQIVND, per germline (reference sequence). The CDR3 DNA is TGTGCCAGTAGTCTGACAGGGAACTATGGCTACACCTTC. This codes for CASSLTGNYGYTF.

The chain has TRBV7-2 and TRBJ1-2, with TRBD1 matching over 10 bases. The CDR3 sequence is 15 residues long. J gave up 5 bases and V 3 bases, and 6 bases lay outside the gene matches. CDR1 SGHTA and CDR2 FQGNSA come from the germline V gene. This chain's CDR3 is CASSFPGQGSYGYTF. For the CDR3, the DNA is TGTGCCAGCAGCTTCCCGGGACAGGGGTCGTATGGCTACACCTTC. Complete variable domain (other parts from reference TRBV7-2 and TRBJ1-2): GAGVSQSPSNKVTEKGKDVELRCDPISGHTALYWYRQSLGQGLEFLIYFQGNSAPDKSGLPSDRFSAERTGGSVSTLTIQRTQQEDSAVYLCASSFPGQGSYGYTFGSGTRLTVV.

V and J are TRBV2 and TRBJ2-3; TRBD2 matches 11 bases. V shed 3 bases, J shed 5 bases, and the junction held 7 bases outside the gene matches. CDR1 is SNHLY, CDR2 FYNNEI, per germline. The CDR3 covers 16 residues. The CDR3 spells CASSDSSGGAGDTQYF. The DNA for the CDR3 is TGTGCCAGCAGTGATAGTAGCGGGGGGGCCGGAGATACGCAGTATTTT.

This chain links TRBV28 with TRBJ1-1; TRBD1 aligns across 10 bases. V lost 6 bases to trimming and J lost 0 bases; unmatched junction nucleotides: 4. Per germline, CDR1 MDHEN and CDR2 SYDVKM. This CDR3 is built from 15 residues. The CDR3 reads CASRGQGMLNTEAFF. The CDR3 nucleotides read TGTGCCAGCAGGGGACAGGGGATGTTGAACACTGAAGCTTTCTTT.

This chain connects TRBV16 to TRBJ1-5, with TRBD1 matching over 8 bases. Trimming at V came to 5 bases and at J to 2 bases, leaving 8 bases not matched to a gene. CDR3 length: 16 residues. The germline V gene has CDR1 KGHSY and CDR2 FQNENV. This CDR3 reads CASSTRTGPGNQPQHF. Written as DNA, the CDR3 is TGTGCCAGCAGCACCCGGACAGGGCCAGGCAATCAGCCCCAGCATTTT.

This chain connects TRBV25-1 to TRBJ1-1, with 9 bases lining up with TRBD1. V shed 5 bases and J 7 bases; nucleotides not matched to a gene: 5. CDR1 is MGHDK, CDR2 SYGVNS, per germline. This CDR3 has 13 residues. CDR3 residues: CASSFPGQGEAFF. Here the CDR3 DNA reads TGTGCCAGCAGTTTCCCGGGACAGGGTGAAGCTTTCTTT.

The chain joins TRBV4-1 to TRBJ2-3, with a weak D call TRBD2 (6 bases). Deletions cut 4 bases from V and 2 bases from J, with 19 bases between. CDR1 is MGHRA, CDR2 YSYEKL, per germline. The CDR3 has 17 amino acids. CDR3 sequence (DNA): TGCGCCAGCAGCCCCCCCCATCGGGAGCCCCACACAGATACGCAGTATTTT. Amino acids: CASSPPHREPHTDTQYF.